This T cell receptor (beta chain) was recorded in a study of PD-1 blockade in classical Hodgkin lymphoma. General study points: Newly diagnosed patients were reported to start with lower TCR diversity than healthy donors. Causes of the repertoire differences remain undefined, possibly disease activity or prior therapy.

The table came from immunoSEQ multiplex PCR; TCRdb's copy has only in-frame clones and leaves some out. This table has some 150,000 clones, nearly 80% appearing once. Note on this clone: Its antigen is currently unknown.

Every patient had relapsed following autologous stem cell transplantation, and cohorts differed in brentuximab vedotin exposure. The specimen was peripheral blood mononuclear cells (PBMCs), collected before the second cycle of nivolumab. This TCR derives from a human donor with classical Hodgkin lymphoma.

The chain's CDR3 is CASSPWGVYNEQFF. CDR3 in DNA: TGTGCCAGCAGCCCGTGGGGAGTCTACAATGAGCAGTTCTTC. The chain uses TRBV14 and TRBJ2-1, with D perhaps matching TRBD2 (5 bases). V was clipped by 4 bases and J by 3 bases, with 10 bases between them. This CDR3 has 14 amino acids. Per the germline V gene, CDR1 is SGHDN and CDR2 is FVKESK.